These 32 T cell receptor beta chains were sequenced from one sample in a study of T-cell memory formation after mild COVID-19. In TCRdb, the 5' RACE reads were re-called with MiXCR into one record per CDR3 protein. Among a few hundred thousand distinct CDR3 sequences, around 20% were seen once, and the ten largest hold 12%. Sequencing was performed on PBMCs or a T cell subset sorted from them (not recorded which). The receptors were sampled from an adult woman who had mild COVID-19 (a few samples of this study predate the infection). Cell type and time point are not known.

The V gene is TRBV3-1, the J gene TRBJ2-3; 8 nucleotides line up with TRBD2. The V gene end was trimmed by 3 bases and the J gene end by 5 bases; junction bases not matched to a gene: 7. This CDR3 is 15 amino acids long. Germline V gene sequence: CDR1 LGHDT, CDR2 YNNKEL (reference sequence). In nucleotides, the CDR3 is TGTGCCAGCAGCCAGAGACTAGCGTCCCGAGATACGCAGTATTTT. Translating gives CASSQRLASRDTQYF.

A few counts support this clonotype. The chain employs TRBV7-2 and TRBJ1-5; D remains unclear. The germline gives CDR1 SGHTA, CDR2 FQGNSA. V was cut by 5 bases and J by 1 base, with 3 bases left in between. The CDR3 spans 12 residues. CDR3 coding DNA: TGTGCCAGCAGCAACAGCAATCAGCCCCAGCATTTT. Translating gives CASSNSNQPQHF.

The V and J genes are TRBV5-1 and TRBJ2-4; 7 positions match TRBD1. CDR3 length: 13 residues. Per the germline V gene, CDR1 is SGHRS and CDR2 is YFSETQ. V lost 0 bases, J lost 8 bases, and 2 bases stayed unmatched. Here the CDR3 reads CASSLGQGYIQYF. As DNA, the CDR3 is TGCGCCAGCAGCTTGGGACAGGGTTACATTCAGTACTTC.

The chain carries TRBV4-1 and TRBJ1-4, with D possibly matching TRBD1 (5 bases). Germline CDR1 and CDR2: MGHRA and YSYEKL. The V end was cut by 5 bases, the J end by 0 bases, with 7 bases between. This CDR3 region has 14 residues. The CDR3 sequence: CASSWGATNEKLFF. CDR3 DNA: TGCGCCAGCAGCTGGGGGGCAACTAATGAAAAACTGTTTTTT.

The gene calls are TRBV24-1 and TRBJ2-2; 11 positions match TRBD2. This CDR3 is built from 15 residues. J gave up 6 bases and V 7 bases, and 6 bases lay outside the gene matches. The V gene's germline CDR1 is KGHDR and CDR2 SFDVKD. The CDR3 sequence: CATSPTSGVAGELFF. CDR3 DNA: TGTGCCACCAGCCCGACTAGCGGGGTAGCCGGGGAGCTGTTTTTT.

This clonotype was seen a handful of times. The genes are TRBV10-3 and TRBJ2-3, with D perhaps given as TRBD1 or TRBD2 (6 bases each). This CDR3 has 14 residues. Trimming removed 6 bases from V and 1 base from J, with 11 bases in between. Germline-derived CDR1 and CDR2 are ENHRY and SYGVKD. The DNA for the CDR3 is TGTGCCATCAGGCCTCGGGGGCGCACAGATACGCAGTATTTT. It translates to CAIRPRGRTDTQYF.

This chain connects TRBV15 to TRBJ2-3; unclear D gene. CDR3 length: 13 residues. V dropped 4 bases and J dropped 8 bases, with 13 bases sitting between them. Germline CDR1 is LNHNV and CDR2 is YYDKDF (reference sequence). CDR3 coding DNA: TGTGCCACCAGCATTAGTATTTTGGGTACGCAGTATTTT. It encodes CATSISILGTQYF.

The rearrangement uses TRBV6-6 and TRBJ1-3; D ambiguous. This CDR3 region has 15 residues. Germline-derived CDR1 and CDR2 are MNHNY and SVGAGI (reference sequence). V was pared by 4 bases and J by 1 base, with 11 bases between. The CDR3 spells CASSLLGKSGNTIYF. The CDR3 DNA reads TGTGCCAGCAGTTTACTGGGGAAATCTGGAAACACCATATATTTT.

A note on this clonotype: Here the CDR3 omits its conserved ending phenylalanine or tryptophan, so a read error is the likely source. The chain joins TRBV5-1 to TRBJ1-2; D gene ambiguous. CDR3 length equals 15 residues. V gave up 5 bases and J gave up 4 bases, with 18 bases separating them. CDR1 is SGHRS and CDR2 is YFSETQ in the germline V gene. CDR3 sequence (DNA): TGCGCCAGCAGAGAAGAGGGCTCTAGAACCTATGGCTACACCTTA. Protein sequence: CASREEGSRTYGYTL.

Regarding this clonotype: A read error may produce the germline difference seen at one junction end. This rearrangement joins TRBV12-3 or TRBV12-4 to TRBJ2-7; D is possibly TRBD2 (6 bases). The length of the CDR3 is 15 residues. The CDR3 reads CASSFLGGASSEQYF. The CDR3 coding sequence is TGTGCCAGCAGTTTCCTCGGCGGGGCCTCCTCCGAGCAGTACTTC.

This clonotype was counted at least ten times. V and J are TRBV20-1 and TRBJ2-1; TRBD2 agrees at 7 bases. The ends lost 5 bases at V and 0 bases at J; junction bases unmatched: 4. Germline V gene sequence: CDR1 DFQATT, CDR2 SNEGSKA (reference sequence). This CDR3 has 14 residues. The CDR3 sequence: CSARGGSSYNEQFF. CDR3 nucleotide sequence: TGCAGTGCTCGAGGCGGGAGCTCCTACAATGAGCAGTTCTTC.

This sequence joins TRBV11-2 and TRBJ2-3, with D uncertain. The V end lost 0 bases, the J end lost 0 bases, and 10 bases lay between the germline ends. The CDR3 sequence is 16 residues long. The germline gives CDR1 SGHAT, CDR2 FQNNGV. The CDR3 DNA is TGTGCCAGCAGCTTAGAGGACGGTTCTAGCACAGATACGCAGTATTTT. Its translation is CASSLEDGSSTDTQYF.

V usage is TRBV5-1 and J usage is TRBJ2-1; 7 positions match TRBD1. Germline CDR1 SGHRS, CDR2 YFSETQ. V lost 4 bases, J lost 6 bases, and 7 bases stayed unmatched. This CDR3 contains 14 residues. CDR3 loop: CASSAQGQLNEQFF. Here the CDR3 DNA reads TGCGCCAGCAGCGCCCAGGGACAGCTCAATGAGCAGTTCTTC.

The chain couples TRBV18 to TRBJ2-3; D possibly corresponds to TRBD2 (5 bases). The CDR3 has 15 amino acids. CDR1 KGHSH and CDR2 LQKENI come from the germline V gene. With 1 base removed from V and 3 bases from J, the gap between germline ends came to 11 bases. This chain's CDR3 is CASSPQGGLTDTQYF. CDR3 bases: TGTGCCAGCTCACCACAGGGCGGGTTGACAGATACGCAGTATTTT.

This clonotype was seen a handful of times. This chain uses TRBV3-1 with TRBJ1-1, with D unclear. CDR1 is LGHDT and CDR2 is YNNKEL in the germline V gene (reference sequence). The CDR3 sequence is 16 residues long. V was clipped by 3 bases and J by 1 base, with 15 bases between them. The CDR3 loop reads CASSQIGEGQNTEAFF. The CDR3 coding sequence is TGTGCCAGCAGCCAGATCGGTGAAGGGCAGAACACTGAAGCTTTCTTT.

This rearrangement joins TRBV2 to TRBJ1-1; a possible D gene is TRBD1 (5 bases). V was pared by 5 bases and J by 6 bases, with 13 bases between. There are 13 residues in the CDR3. Germline CDR1 is SNHLY and CDR2 is FYNNEI. CDR3 coding DNA: TGTGCCAGCAGTCCAGGGATTGGTTCTGAAGCTTTCTTT. Translated: CASSPGIGSEAFF.

The chain combines TRBV4-1 with TRBJ2-7; the D is unclear. The CDR3 loop spans 12 amino acids. V gave up 2 bases and J gave up 2 bases, with 4 bases separating them. Germline assignment: CDR1 MGHRA and CDR2 YSYEKL. DNA for the CDR3: TGCGCCAGCAGCCAAAATACCTACGAGCAGTACTTC. Protein: CASSQNTYEQYF.

This clonotype has a handful of counts. The chain couples TRBV30 to TRBJ2-3, with TRBD2 identical over 11 bases. This CDR3 spans 15 amino acids. The V segment lost 4 bases and the J segment 4 bases; nucleotides outside the gene matches: 7. Germline V gene sequence: CDR1 GTSNPN, CDR2 SVGIG (reference sequence). This CDR3 is CAWTPGTSGPDTQYF. The CDR3 nucleotides are TGTGCCTGGACCCCCGGGACTAGCGGACCAGATACGCAGTATTTT.

The chain has TRBV7-9 and TRBJ1-2; D ambiguous. Trimming removed 4 bases at V and 4 bases at J, with 13 bases between. CDR1 SEHNR and CDR2 FQNEAQ come from the germline V gene (reference sequence). This CDR3 has 14 amino acids. The CDR3 spells CASSSHSKGYGYTF. DNA of the CDR3: TGTGCCAGCAGCTCCCACTCCAAGGGCTATGGCTACACCTTC.

This clonotype has at least ten counts. This chain uses TRBV5-1 with TRBJ2-1, with D hard to call. This CDR3 contains 13 residues. Trimming removed 4 bases at V and 2 bases at J, with 7 bases between. In germline, CDR1 is SGHRS, CDR2 YFSETQ. DNA for the CDR3: TGCGCCAGCAGCCAGCTCGCCTACAATGAGCAGTTCTTC. Translating it yields CASSQLAYNEQFF.

This clonotype has only a few counts. The chain recombines TRBV5-6 with TRBJ2-3; perhaps TRBD1 as D (5 bases). V lost 2 bases, J lost 1 base, and 8 bases lay in between. CDR1 and CDR2 from the germline V gene are SGHDT and YYEEEE. This CDR3 is built from 14 residues. Here the CDR3 DNA reads TGTGCCAGCAGCTTCGGACAACGCACAGATACGCAGTATTTT. It codes for CASSFGQRTDTQYF. Variable domain in full (rest from reference TRBV5-6 and TRBJ2-3): DAGVTQSPTHLIKTRGQQVTLRCSPKSGHDTVSWYQQALGQGPQFIFQYYEEEERQRGNFPDRFSGHQFPNYSSELNVNALLLGDSALYLCASSFGQRTDTQYFGPGTRLTVL.

The chain recombines TRBV5-1 with TRBJ1-1; D is possibly TRBD1 (5 bases). Germline assignment: CDR1 SGHRS and CDR2 YFSETQ. CDR3 length: 14 residues. V lost 4 bases to trimming and J lost 2 bases, with 12 bases between them. The CDR3 DNA reads TGCGCCAGCAGCCCGGGGACGGATAACACTGAAGCTTTCTTT. Encoded protein: CASSPGTDNTEAFF.

There are a few counts of this clonotype. The rearrangement uses TRBV7-2 and TRBJ1-2; 11 nucleotides match TRBD1. V shed 5 bases and J 2 bases; nucleotides not matched to a gene: 4. CDR1 and CDR2 (germline): SGHTA, FQGNSA. The CDR3 has 15 amino acids. CDR3 DNA: TGTGCCAGCAGCCGGGGACAGGGGGTGAACTATGGCTACACCTTC. It translates to CASSRGQGVNYGYTF.

This clonotype was seen ten or more times. The chain recombines TRBV7-2 with TRBJ2-7; TRBD2 matches at 7 bases. The CDR3 is made up of 13 amino acids. Trimming took 4 bases from V and 3 from J; bases not matched to a gene: 3. Germline CDR1 SGHTA, CDR2 FQGNSA. This chain's CDR3 is CASSSGLVYEQYF. The CDR3 DNA is TGTGCCAGCAGCTCCGGACTAGTCTACGAGCAGTACTTC.

As concerns this clonotype: This may be a read error, as it is one base from a much larger clone. The CDR3 is CASSFTETQYF. The CDR3 DNA is TGTGCCAGCAGCTTTACAGAGACCCAGTACTTC. J is TRBJ2-5 and V is TRBV7-9; D call uncertain. Trimming pared 3 bases from V and 4 bases from J, leaving 3 bases between. The CDR3 consists of 11 residues. Germline assignment: CDR1 SEHNR and CDR2 FQNEAQ (reference sequence).

This chain uses TRBV6-2 or TRBV6-3 with TRBJ2-1, with 8 bases fitting TRBD2. Germline V gene data show CDR1 as MNHEY and CDR2 as SVGEGT. V lost 2 bases and J lost 4; bases outside the gene matches: 1. CDR3 length equals 14 residues. CDR3 sequence reads: CASSYTGGYNEQFF. In nucleotides, the CDR3 is TGTGCCAGCAGTTACACGGGAGGGTACAATGAGCAGTTCTTC.

The chain carries TRBV3-1 and TRBJ2-3; the match to TRBD2 covers 9 bases. The germline V gene has CDR1 LGHDT and CDR2 YNNKEL (reference sequence). V trimming: 0 bases; J trimming: 4 bases; junction bases outside the gene matches: 8. This CDR3 has 17 residues. CDR3 sequence: CASSQETRSGGPDTQYF. CDR3 in DNA: TGTGCCAGCAGCCAAGAAACACGGAGCGGGGGGCCAGATACGCAGTATTTT.

The chain uses TRBV4-1 and TRBJ2-7; 7 nucleotides match TRBD2. Trimming cost V 8 bases and J 5 bases; bases outside gene matches: 15. This CDR3 is 15 amino acids long. Per the germline V gene, CDR1 is MGHRA and CDR2 is YSYEKL. The CDR3 sequence is CASGLGEGLPNEQYF. CDR3 in DNA: TGCGCCAGCGGACTGGGGGAGGGCCTCCCGAACGAGCAGTACTTC.

The chain couples TRBV12-3 or TRBV12-4 to TRBJ1-5; no reliable D call. The CDR3 is 12 residues long. V lost 4 bases and J lost 11, with 12 bases in between. Here the CDR3 reads CASSSAASTQHF. DNA of the CDR3: TGTGCCAGCAGTTCTGCGGCCTCCACCCAGCATTTT.

This clonotype was picked up a small number of times. This sequence joins TRBV6-5 and TRBJ1-1; no reliable D call. Trimming removed 10 bases at V and 0 bases at J, with 18 bases between. The V gene's germline CDR1 is MNHEY and CDR2 SVGAGI. The CDR3 is made up of 15 amino acids. CDR3 amino acids: CATQVTTGMNTEAFF. The CDR3 DNA reads TGTGCCACCCAGGTAACGACGGGCATGAACACTGAAGCTTTCTTT.

The V call is TRBV5-1, the J call TRBJ2-1, with 10 positions matching TRBD2. Germline assignment: CDR1 SGHRS and CDR2 YFSETQ. After removal of 4 bases from V and 6 bases from J, the junction contained 7 bases not matched to a gene. This CDR3 has 15 residues. CDR3 sequence reads: CASSRSGGAPNEQFF. In DNA, the CDR3 is TGCGCCAGCAGCCGAAGCGGGGGGGCCCCCAATGAGCAGTTCTTC. Variable domain in full (rest from reference TRBV5-1 and TRBJ2-1): KAGVTQTPRYLIKTRGQQVTLSCSPISGHRSVSWYQQTPGQGLQFLFEYFSETQRNKGNFPGRFSGRQFSNSRSEMNVSTLELGDSALYLCASSRSGGAPNEQFFGPGTRLTVL.

The count of this clonotype is one. The chain links TRBV7-3 to TRBJ2-5; TRBD1 or TRBD2 may be the D gene (5 bases each). Germline CDR1 and CDR2: SGHTA and FQGTGA. The CDR3 extends over 14 amino acids. The V and J ends lost 0 bases and 5 bases respectively, with 10 bases between them. The CDR3 is CASSLTPGDETQYF. CDR3 bases: TGTGCCAGCAGCTTAACGCCTGGGGACGAGACCCAGTACTTC.